Each of the 31 T cell receptor beta chains below was sequenced from the same sample in a study of T cell changes during pregnancy in multiple sclerosis. The table came from immunoSEQ multiplex PCR; TCRdb's copy has only in-frame clones and leaves some out. The repertoire holds 45,000 to 65,000 clones, approximately 93% seen once, with over 2.5% in the top ten. The material sequenced was CD8+ T cells from peripheral blood mononuclear cells, taken in the third trimester of pregnancy. These receptors originate from a female donor with multiple sclerosis, enrolled in a pregnancy study.

CDR3 nucleotide sequence: TGTGCCTGGACGGCCTATAATTCACCCCTCCACTTT. Translation: CAWTAYNSPLHF. V gene TRBV30 combines with J gene TRBJ1-6; D unresolved. This CDR3 has 12 amino acids. The germline CDR1 and CDR2 sequences are GTSNPN and SVGIG (reference sequence). The ends were cut back, 4 bases at V and 2 bases at J, with 3 bases in the middle.

This chain joins TRBV5-6 and TRBJ2-7; 7 bases map to TRBD1. The length of the CDR3 is 15 residues. Germline lookup yields CDR1 SGHDT and CDR2 YYEEEE. V lost 3 bases and J lost 2; bases outside the gene matches: 8. The CDR3 reads CASSWIGGDPYEQYF. The CDR3 nucleotides read TGTGCCAGCAGCTGGATAGGGGGCGACCCCTACGAGCAGTACTTC.

As to this clone: Other DNA sequences from this sample encode an identical CDR3 as well. V usage is TRBV19 and J usage is TRBJ1-5; a possible D gene is TRBD1 (6 bases). Per germline, CDR1 LNHDA and CDR2 SQIVND (reference sequence). This CDR3 has 15 residues. The V end lost 5 bases, the J end lost 0 bases, and 11 bases lay between the germline ends. The CDR3 region is CASSQGLTSNQPQHF. CDR3 sequence (DNA): TGTGCCAGTAGTCAGGGGCTGACTAGCAATCAGCCCCAGCATTTT.

The chain employs TRBV7-7 and TRBJ2-1; weak D call: TRBD2 (6 bases). Germline V gene lookup returns CDR1 SSHAT and CDR2 FNYEAQ (reference sequence). CDR3 length: 15 residues. Between the trimmed V and J ends, which lost 4 bases and 6 bases, there was a span of 16 bases. DNA for the CDR3: TGTGCCAGCAGCTCCGGGACTCGCTACACCAATGAGCAGTTCTTC. Encoded protein: CASSSGTRYTNEQFF.

V gene TRBV10-3 combines with J gene TRBJ2-2, with TRBD2 matching over 9 bases. Trimming removed 2 bases from V and 3 bases from J; junction bases left unmatched: 1. Germline assignment: CDR1 ENHRY and CDR2 SYGVKD. The CDR3 sequence is 15 residues long. The DNA for the CDR3 is TGTGCCATCAGTGAGACTAGCGGGTACACCGGGGAGCTGTTTTTT. This codes for CAISETSGYTGELFF.

The V gene is TRBV10-2, the J gene TRBJ2-7; 7 bases line up with TRBD1. The germline gives CDR1 WSHSY, CDR2 SAAADI. The CDR3 extends over 13 amino acids. V gave up 8 bases and J gave up 6 bases; unmatched junction bases: 10. In nucleotides, the CDR3 is TGCGCCAGCGCTTGGGACAGCCCCGGCGAGCAGTACTTC. It specifies CASAWDSPGEQYF.

J is TRBJ2-6 and V is TRBV7-9, with 7 positions matching TRBD1. CDR1 and CDR2 (germline): SEHNR, FQNEAQ (reference sequence). V lost 2 bases to trimming and J lost 3 bases; unmatched junction nucleotides: 4. This CDR3 comprises 16 residues. CDR3 DNA sequence: TGTGCCAGCAGCTTACAGACAGGGAGTGGGGCCAACGTCCTGACTTTC. Translated: CASSLQTGSGANVLTF.

The chain couples TRBV28 to TRBJ2-2; TRBD2 matches at 16 bases. Germline trimming cut 4 bases from V and 5 bases from J; bases unmatched to any gene: 4. Germline CDR1 and CDR2: MDHEN and SYDVKM. The CDR3 sequence is 17 residues long. CDR3 nucleotide sequence: TGTGCCAGCAGTTCCGGGACTAGCGGGAGGGGGACCGGGGAGCTGTTTTTT. This encodes CASSSGTSGRGTGELFF.

The CDR3 is CASSPGLSNTGELFF. CDR3 nucleotide sequence: TGTGCCAGCAGCCCTGGACTATCGAACACCGGGGAGCTGTTTTTT. The rearrangement uses TRBV7-3 and TRBJ2-2; TRBD2 is a possible D gene (6 bases). V lost 5 bases to trimming and J lost 0 bases, with 10 bases between them. The germline V gene has CDR1 SGHTA and CDR2 FQGTGA. The CDR3 has 15 amino acids.

This rearrangement joins TRBV4-2 to TRBJ2-1; 7 bases agree with TRBD1. Germline V gives CDR1 LGHNA, CDR2 YNFKEQ. CDR3 size: 16 residues. Trimming took 4 bases from V and 3 from J; bases not matched to a gene: 9. CDR3 bases: TGTGCCAGCAGCCTTTACGCCGGGACAGACTACAATGAGCAGTTCTTC. Translation gives CASSLYAGTDYNEQFF.

The rearrangement links TRBV21-1 to TRBJ1-3. TRBV21-1 is flagged as a pseudogene. The CDR3 length is 15 residues. The CDR3 loop is CAFRGLGSSGNTIYF. CDR3 coding DNA: TGTGCCTTCCGGGGGTTAGGGAGCTCTGGAAACACCATATATTTT.

The chain carries TRBV5-6 and TRBJ1-2; D not certain. The CDR3 length is 13 residues. Germline lookup yields CDR1 SGHDT and CDR2 YYEEEE. With 4 bases removed from V and 1 base from J, the gap between germline ends came to 8 bases. The CDR3 is CASSPRGNYGYTF. The CDR3 coding sequence is TGTGCCAGCAGCCCCCGGGGTAACTATGGCTACACCTTC. The full variable domain, completed using reference TRBV5-6 and TRBJ1-2, is DAGVTQSPTHLIKTRGQQVTLRCSPKSGHDTVSWYQQALGQGPQFIFQYYEEEERQRGNFPDRFSGHQFPNYSSELNVNALLLGDSALYLCASSPRGNYGYTFGSGTRLTVV.

The chain carries TRBV7-9 and TRBJ1-1, with unresolved D. CDR3 length equals 13 residues. Trimming shortened V by 4 bases and J by 1 base, and 7 bases separated the two germline ends. Looked up from germline, CDR1 is SEHNR and CDR2 is FQNEAQ (reference sequence). The CDR3 is CASSSDTNTEAFF. CDR3 DNA: TGTGCCAGCAGCTCAGACACGAACACTGAAGCTTTCTTT.

The gene calls are TRBV16 and TRBJ2-7; no definite D call. V shed 4 bases and J shed 3 bases, with 7 bases lying between them. This CDR3 comprises 12 residues. Germline V gene data show CDR1 as KGHSY and CDR2 as FQNENV. The CDR3 DNA sequence: TGTGCCAGCAGCCCTCTTAACTACGAGCAGTACTTC. Translated: CASSPLNYEQYF.

This clone was observed a few times. The chain is built from TRBV5-1 and TRBJ2-5; TRBD1 is a possible D gene (5 bases). Germline loops: CDR1 SGHRS, CDR2 YFSETQ. The CDR3 loop spans 17 amino acids. The germline V and J ends were trimmed by 0 bases and 2 bases, with 17 bases remaining between them. CDR3 sequence: CASSLAGGANFQETQYF. The CDR3 coding sequence is TGCGCCAGCAGCTTGGCGGGTGGGGCCAACTTTCAAGAGACCCAGTACTTC.

The chain carries TRBV15 and TRBJ2-1, with D tentatively TRBD2 (7 bases). V lost 1 base to trimming and J lost 8 bases, with 18 bases between them. Germline V lookup: CDR1 LNHNV, CDR2 YYDKDF (reference sequence). This CDR3 is built from 16 residues. In DNA form, the CDR3 reads TGTGCCACCAGCAGAGTGGGCGGGACGGGGGGCGATGAGCAGTTCTTC. Protein sequence: CATSRVGGTGGDEQFF.

This clone has a single count. The rearrangement links TRBV4-1 to TRBJ2-7; 9 bases line up with TRBD1. The J segment lost 3 bases and the V segment lost 3 bases, leaving 0 bases of the junction unmatched. This CDR3 contains 13 residues. Germline CDR1 MGHRA, CDR2 YSYEKL. In DNA, the CDR3 is TGCGCCAGCAGCCAGACAGGGGGCTACGAGCAGTACTTC. Translating it yields CASSQTGGYEQYF.

The chain recombines TRBV5-1 with TRBJ2-5; D may be TRBD1 (6 bases). The CDR3 contains 14 residues. Germline V gene lookup returns CDR1 SGHRS and CDR2 YFSETQ. Trimming left V 4 bases short and J 1 base short, with 11 bases between. The CDR3 spells CASSPRTVQETQYF. CDR3 sequence (DNA): TGCGCCAGCAGCCCGAGGACAGTCCAAGAGACCCAGTACTTC.

The CDR3 coding sequence is TGTGCCAGTAGTATAGGTCTAGCGGGAGGCAACGAGCAGTACTTC. It specifies CASSIGLAGGNEQYF. V usage is TRBV19 and J usage is TRBJ2-7; 11 bases are a match to TRBD2. Per the germline V gene, CDR1 is LNHDA and CDR2 is SQIVND (reference sequence). V shed 1 base and J 5 bases; nucleotides not matched to a gene: 4. This CDR3 has 15 amino acids.

The DNA for the CDR3 is TGTGCCAGCTCTGAAAGAGGCTACGAGCAGTACTTC. Its translation: CASSERGYEQYF. V usage is TRBV27 and J usage is TRBJ2-7; no clear D. The CDR3 sequence is 12 residues long. The V and J ends lost 8 bases and 3 bases respectively, with 11 bases between them. Germline V gene sequence: CDR1 MNHEY, CDR2 SMNVEV (reference sequence).

This clone was detected a few times. The chain combines TRBV6-1 with TRBJ2-3; 10 bases are a match to TRBD2. Trimming removed 0 bases from V and 2 bases from J; junction bases left unmatched: 5. The CDR3 is 17 amino acids. CDR1 is MNHNS, CDR2 SASEGT, per germline. The CDR3 sequence: CASSEAAAGGVTDTQYF. In DNA form, the CDR3 reads TGTGCCAGCAGTGAAGCCGCAGCGGGAGGGGTCACAGATACGCAGTATTTT.

This clone is a singleton in its sample. The gene calls are TRBV5-5 and TRBJ2-3; the match to TRBD1 covers 12 bases. The CDR3 sequence is 15 residues long. Looked up from germline, CDR1 is SGHKS and CDR2 is YYEKEE (reference sequence). The trim removed 4 bases at V and 5 bases at J, leaving 5 bases unmatched. CDR3 in DNA: TGTGCCAGCAGCCCCGGGACAGGGGGCAGAGATACGCAGTATTTT. As protein: CASSPGTGGRDTQYF.

The chain employs TRBV27 and TRBJ2-7; 7 bases align to TRBD1. Losses at the gene ends were 5 bases for V and 6 bases for J; bases not matched to a gene: 13. This CDR3 region has 15 residues. Germline V lookup: CDR1 MNHEY, CDR2 SMNVEV (reference sequence). The CDR3, as DNA: TGTGCCAGCAGTCCCAGGGGCTCACAGGGGACCGAGCAGTACTTC. Protein product: CASSPRGSQGTEQYF.

The CDR3 loop reads CASSLRGAPDTQYF. Here the CDR3 DNA reads TGTGCCAGCAGTCTCCGCGGGGCACCAGATACGCAGTATTTT. The chain employs TRBV27 and TRBJ2-3; tentative D call: TRBD2 (6 bases). This CDR3 is 14 amino acids long. CDR1 and CDR2 (germline): MNHEY, SMNVEV (reference sequence). V dropped 5 bases and J dropped 4 bases, with 13 bases sitting between them.

The chain recombines TRBV5-4 with TRBJ1-2; 10 nucleotides match TRBD1. V dropped 4 bases and J dropped 8; count of bases not matched to a gene: 14. This CDR3 region has 16 residues. Germline-derived CDR1 and CDR2 are SGHNT and YYREEE (reference sequence). CDR3 sequence (DNA): TGTGCCAGCAGCCCGGGGACAGGGGTAAATGTCTACGGCTACACCTTC. Amino acids: CASSPGTGVNVYGYTF.

The chain links TRBV12-5 to TRBJ1-5; 8 bases are a match to TRBD1. This CDR3 comprises 15 residues. Germline trimming cut 6 bases from V and 6 bases from J; bases unmatched to any gene: 10. CDR1 and CDR2 (germline): LGHNT, FRNRAP. In DNA form, the CDR3 reads TGTGCTAGTGGATGGACTACAGGGGGTCCTCAGCCCCAGCATTTT. Translated, it gives CASGWTTGGPQPQHF.

V usage is TRBV5-6 and J usage is TRBJ2-4; weak D call: TRBD1 (7 bases). The CDR3 is 17 amino acids. V dropped 0 bases and J dropped 7 bases, with 20 bases sitting between them. The germline V gene has CDR1 SGHDT and CDR2 YYEEEE. CDR3 sequence (DNA): TGTGCCAGCAGCTTGGAAGCTCAGGGGGGTCTCCGGAACATTCAGTACTTC. This sequence encodes CASSLEAQGGLRNIQYF.

V is TRBV29-1 and J is TRBJ2-7; TRBD2 matches 11 bases. The germline gives CDR1 SQVTM, CDR2 ANQGSEA. V lost 6 bases and J lost 0; bases outside the gene matches: 4. CDR3 length: 14 amino acids. Written as DNA, the CDR3 is TGCAGCGTCTCTGGGACTAGCGGCTCCTACGAGCAGTACTTC. Translation gives CSVSGTSGSYEQYF.

V is TRBV5-4 and J is TRBJ2-2, with 13 bases identical to TRBD2. V was pared by 4 bases and J by 3 bases, with 9 bases of the junction left unmatched. This CDR3 region has 18 residues. Looked up from germline, CDR1 is SGHNT and CDR2 is YYREEE (reference sequence). DNA of the CDR3: TGTGCCAGCAGCGGGGGACTAGCGGGACCGACCCACACCGGGGAGCTGTTTTTT. Protein: CASSGGLAGPTHTGELFF.

The genes are TRBV19 and TRBJ2-1, with 9 positions matching TRBD1. This CDR3 region has 14 residues. Losses at the gene ends were 7 bases for V and 4 bases for J; bases not matched to a gene: 5. CDR1 is LNHDA, CDR2 SQIVND, per germline (reference sequence). In nucleotides, the CDR3 is TGTGCCAGTACTTGGGGGACAGGGTACAATGAGCAGTTCTTC. Translating it yields CASTWGTGYNEQFF.

This clone is a singleton in its sample. In the same sample, other DNA sequences code for this CDR3. The chain couples TRBV19 to TRBJ2-7; possibly TRBD1 for D (5 bases). The germline V gene has CDR1 LNHDA and CDR2 SQIVND (reference sequence). The CDR3 has 14 amino acids. Trimming shortened V by 2 bases and J by 0 bases, and 8 bases separated the two germline ends. Written as DNA, the CDR3 is TGTGCCAGTAGTATAACAGGCAGCTCCTACGAGCAGTACTTC. This codes for CASSITGSSYEQYF.